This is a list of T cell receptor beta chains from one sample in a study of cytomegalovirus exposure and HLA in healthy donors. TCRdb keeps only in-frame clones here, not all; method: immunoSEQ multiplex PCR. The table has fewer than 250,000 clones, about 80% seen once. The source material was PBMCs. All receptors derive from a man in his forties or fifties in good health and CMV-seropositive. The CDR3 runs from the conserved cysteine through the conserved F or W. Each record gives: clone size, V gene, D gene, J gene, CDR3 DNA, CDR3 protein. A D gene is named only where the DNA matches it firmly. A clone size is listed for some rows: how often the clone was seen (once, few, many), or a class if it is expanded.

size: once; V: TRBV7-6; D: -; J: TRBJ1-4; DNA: TGTGCCAGCAGCTTACAACCAGGGCCCATTGAAAAACTGTTTTTT; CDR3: CASSLQPGPIEKLFF
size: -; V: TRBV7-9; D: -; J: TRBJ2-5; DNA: TGTTCCAGCAGCCTTTTTGAGCACCAAGAGACCCAGTACTTC; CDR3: CSSSLFEHQETQYF
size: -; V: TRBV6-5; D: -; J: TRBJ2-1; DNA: TGTGCCAGCAGTCCCACTCGACAGTACAATGAGCAGTTCTTC; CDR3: CASSPTRQYNEQFF
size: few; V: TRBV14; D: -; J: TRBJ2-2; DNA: TGTGCCAGCAGCCCACAGGCCACCGGGGAGCTGTTTTTT; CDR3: CASSPQATGELFF
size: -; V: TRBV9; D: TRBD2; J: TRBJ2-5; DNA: TGTGCCAGCAGCGCCCGACTAGCGGGTCAAGAGACCCAGTACTTC; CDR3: CASSARLAGQETQYF
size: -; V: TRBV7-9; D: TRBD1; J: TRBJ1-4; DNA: TGTGCCAGCAGCTTAGCGCGGACAGGCCATGAAAAACTGTTTTTT; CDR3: CASSLARTGHEKLFF
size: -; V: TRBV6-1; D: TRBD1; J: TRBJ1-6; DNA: TGTGCCAGCAGTGGCTACAGGGGAACCTATAATTCACCCCTCCACTTT; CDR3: CASSGYRGTYNSPLHF
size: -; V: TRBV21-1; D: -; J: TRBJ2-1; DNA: TGTGCCAGCAGCAAAGAGTGCCGGGACACCATTTCGGGGAATGAGCAGTTCTTC; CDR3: CASSKECRDTISGNEQFF
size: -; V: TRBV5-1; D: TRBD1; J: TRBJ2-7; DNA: TGCGCCAGCGGAGGGACAGGGGCTTTCTACGAGCAGTACTTC; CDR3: CASGGTGAFYEQYF
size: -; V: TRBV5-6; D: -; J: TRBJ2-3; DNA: TGTGCCAGCAGCTTGCCAGGGGCAGATACGCAGTATTTT; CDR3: CASSLPGADTQYF
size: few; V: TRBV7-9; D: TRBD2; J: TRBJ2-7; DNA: TGTGCCAGCAGAGACGGGGGGGACACCTACGAGCAGTACTTC; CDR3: CASRDGGDTYEQYF
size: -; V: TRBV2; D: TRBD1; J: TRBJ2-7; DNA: TGTGCCAGCAGCGACGGGACAGGGGGGTACGAGCAGTACTTC; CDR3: CASSDGTGGYEQYF
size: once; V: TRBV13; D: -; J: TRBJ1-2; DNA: TGTGCCAGCAGTCACAAAAGGGGGTACTCCTATGGCTACACCTTC; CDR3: CASSHKRGYSYGYTF
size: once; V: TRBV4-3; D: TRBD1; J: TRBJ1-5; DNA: TGCGCCAGCAGACAGGGACAGTATAGCAATCAGCCCCAGCATTTT; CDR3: CASRQGQYSNQPQHF
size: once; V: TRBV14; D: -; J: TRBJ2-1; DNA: TGTGCCAGCAGCCTTTGGGGGCTAGCATATGAGCAGTTCTTC; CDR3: CASSLWGLAYEQFF
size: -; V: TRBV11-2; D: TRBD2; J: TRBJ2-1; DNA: TGTGCCAGCAGCTTGGACCTAGCGGGGGGGCCAGTTGAGCAGTTCTTC; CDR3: CASSLDLAGGPVEQFF
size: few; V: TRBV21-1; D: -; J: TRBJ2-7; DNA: TGTGCCAGCAGCAAACGGCCTAGCGGGAACACCGAGCAGTACTTC; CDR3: CASSKRPSGNTEQYF
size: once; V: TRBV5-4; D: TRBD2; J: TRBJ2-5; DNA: TGTGCCAGCAGCCCGACTAGCGGGATAGGAGAGACCCAGTACTTC; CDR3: CASSPTSGIGETQYF
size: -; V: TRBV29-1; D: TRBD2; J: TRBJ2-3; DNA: TGCAGCGTTGTGGGGGTGGGCGGGGGACCCGATACGCAGTATTTT; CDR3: CSVVGVGGGPDTQYF
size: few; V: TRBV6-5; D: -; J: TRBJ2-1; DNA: TGTGCCAGCGGCGGGCCGAGCTCCTACAATGAGCAGTTCTTC; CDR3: CASGGPSSYNEQFF
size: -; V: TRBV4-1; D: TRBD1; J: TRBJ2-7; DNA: TGCGCCAGCAGCCCCTGGACAGGGACCTACGAGCAGTACTTC; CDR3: CASSPWTGTYEQYF
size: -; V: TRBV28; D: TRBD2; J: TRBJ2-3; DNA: TGTGCCAGCAGTTCAGGGGGACTAGCGGGAGATATTGGGACAGATACGCAGTATTTT; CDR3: CASSSGGLAGDIGTDTQYF
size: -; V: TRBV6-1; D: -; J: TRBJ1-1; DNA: TGTGCCAGCAGTGAAGCGTTGGCAGTAAACACTGAAGCTTTCTTT; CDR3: CASSEALAVNTEAFF
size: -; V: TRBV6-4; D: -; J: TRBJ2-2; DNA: TGTGCCAGCAGTCAGGACAGTGCGAACACCGGGGAGCTGTTTTTT; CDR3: CASSQDSANTGELFF
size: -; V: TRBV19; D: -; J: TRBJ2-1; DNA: TGTGCCAGTAGTCCCCGTGATAGCGGATCACGGTCCCACAATGAGCAGTTCTTC; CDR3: CASSPRDSGSRSHNEQFF
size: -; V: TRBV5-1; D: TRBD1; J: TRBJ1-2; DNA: TGCGCCAGCAGCGGGGACAGGGGTTATGGCTACACCTTC; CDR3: CASSGDRGYGYTF
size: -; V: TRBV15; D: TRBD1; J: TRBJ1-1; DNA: TGTGCCACCAGCAATCCGGGACAGGGGTTCGGGACTGAAGCTTTCTTT; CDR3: CATSNPGQGFGTEAFF
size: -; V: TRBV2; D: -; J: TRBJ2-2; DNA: TGTGCAACCGGGAACACCGGGGAGCTGTTTTTT; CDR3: CATGNTGELFF
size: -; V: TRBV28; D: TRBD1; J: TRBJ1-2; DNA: TGTGCCAGCAGTTCTGGACAGGCCCGCGGCTACACCTTC; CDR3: CASSSGQARGYTF
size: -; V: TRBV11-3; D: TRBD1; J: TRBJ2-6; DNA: TGTGCCAGCAGCCCCGGGACAGGGTCGTCTGGGGCCAACGTCCTGACTTTC; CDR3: CASSPGTGSSGANVLTF
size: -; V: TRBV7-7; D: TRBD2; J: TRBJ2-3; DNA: TGTGCCAGCAGCTATAGCGGGGGGCCCACAGATACGCAGTATTTT; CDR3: CASSYSGGPTDTQYF
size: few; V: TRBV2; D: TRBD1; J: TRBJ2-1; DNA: TGTGCCAGCAGACAGGGGTGGGGTAATGAGCAGTTCTTC; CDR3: CASRQGWGNEQFF
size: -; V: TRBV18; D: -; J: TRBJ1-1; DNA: TGTGCCAGCTCACCGCTTGGGGGGGTAGGGACTGAAGCTTTCTTT; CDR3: CASSPLGGVGTEAFF
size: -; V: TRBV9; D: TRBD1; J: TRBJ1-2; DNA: TGTGCCAGCAGCGTAGCTTCTGGACAGGGGAATGGCTACACCTTC; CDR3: CASSVASGQGNGYTF
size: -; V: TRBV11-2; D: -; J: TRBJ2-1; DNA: TGTGCCAGCAGCTCCATAACAGGTCACAATGAGCAGTTCTTC; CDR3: CASSSITGHNEQFF
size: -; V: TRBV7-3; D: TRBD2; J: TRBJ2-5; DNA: TGTGCCAGCAGCCCCCAAGGACTAGCGACAGAGACCCAGTACTTC; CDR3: CASSPQGLATETQYF
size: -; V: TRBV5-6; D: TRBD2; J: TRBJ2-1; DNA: TGTGCCAGCAGCTTGGCCCTGGGACTAGCGGGAGACGAGCAGTTCTTC; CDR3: CASSLALGLAGDEQFF
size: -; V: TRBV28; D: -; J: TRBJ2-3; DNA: TGTGCCATCATACCGGGGACTAGCACAGATACGCAGTATTTT; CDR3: CAIIPGTSTDTQYF
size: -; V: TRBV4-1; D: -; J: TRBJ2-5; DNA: TGCGCCAGCAGCCAAGGAACAGGGCAAGAGACCCAGTACTTC; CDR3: CASSQGTGQETQYF
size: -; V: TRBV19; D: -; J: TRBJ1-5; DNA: TGTGCCAGTAGTAAGACAGCAAATCAGCCCCAGCATTTT; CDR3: CASSKTANQPQHF
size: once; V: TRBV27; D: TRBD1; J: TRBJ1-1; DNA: TGTGCCAGCATGAAACCGGGACAGGGAGTTAAAACTGAAGCTTTCTTT; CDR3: CASMKPGQGVKTEAFF
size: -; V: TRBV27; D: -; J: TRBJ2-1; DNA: TGTGCCAGCAGCTCTAGTGACCGCAGGTTCTTC; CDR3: CASSSSDRRFF
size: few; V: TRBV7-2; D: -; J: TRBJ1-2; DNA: TGTGCCAGCAGCTTAGTGGAGAACTATGGCTACACCTTC; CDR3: CASSLVENYGYTF
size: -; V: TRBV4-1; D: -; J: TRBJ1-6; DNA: TGCGCCAGCAGCCTTAGTATCAGGACAAGGAATAATTCACCCCTCCACTTT; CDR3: CASSLSIRTRNNSPLHF
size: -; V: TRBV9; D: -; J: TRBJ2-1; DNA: TGTGCCAGCAGCCGGACTCATGGTGGGAGAAACAATGAGCAGTTCTTC; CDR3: CASSRTHGGRNNEQFF
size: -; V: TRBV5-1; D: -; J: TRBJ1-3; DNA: TGCGCCAGCAGCGACGGCAGGGGACGCATATATTTT; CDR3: CASSDGRGRIYF
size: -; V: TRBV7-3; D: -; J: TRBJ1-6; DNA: TGTGCCAGCAGCTTACAGGCTTCCTATAATTCACCCCTCCACTTT; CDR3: CASSLQASYNSPLHF
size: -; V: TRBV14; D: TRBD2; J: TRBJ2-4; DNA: TGTGCCAGCAGCCTCGACTCGGCTAGCGGTAGTAAAAACATTCAGTACTTC; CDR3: CASSLDSASGSKNIQYF
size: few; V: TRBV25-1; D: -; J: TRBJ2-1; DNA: TGTGCCAGCAGTGGGCAGTTAGGAGTTAGTGAGCAGTTCTTC; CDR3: CASSGQLGVSEQFF
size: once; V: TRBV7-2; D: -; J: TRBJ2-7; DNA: TGTGCCAGCAGCGATAGCGGAACAAATTACGAGCAGTACTTC; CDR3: CASSDSGTNYEQYF
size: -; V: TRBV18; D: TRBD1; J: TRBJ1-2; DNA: TGTGCCAGCTCACCAGGGACAGGGGGAGGCTACACCTTC; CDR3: CASSPGTGGGYTF
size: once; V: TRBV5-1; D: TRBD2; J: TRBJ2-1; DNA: TGCGCCAGCAGCTTGTGGACTAGCGGGAACACCAATGAGCAGTTCTTC; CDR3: CASSLWTSGNTNEQFF
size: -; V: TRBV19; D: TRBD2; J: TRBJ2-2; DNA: TGTGCCAGTAGTACATCCCCAAAGACTAGCGGGAGTAACACCGGGGAGCTGTTTTTT; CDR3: CASSTSPKTSGSNTGELFF
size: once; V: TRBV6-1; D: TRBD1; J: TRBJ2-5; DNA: TGTGCCAGCAACAAAGGGGACAGTCAAGAGACCCAGTACTTC; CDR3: CASNKGDSQETQYF
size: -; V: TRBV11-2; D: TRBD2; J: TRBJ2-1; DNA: TGTGCCAGCAGGTTCGTAGCGGGGTCATTCAATGAGCAGTTCTTC; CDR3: CASRFVAGSFNEQFF
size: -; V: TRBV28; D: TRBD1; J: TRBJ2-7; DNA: TGTGCCAGCGGACAGGGGGCTTACGAGCAGTACTTC; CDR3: CASGQGAYEQYF
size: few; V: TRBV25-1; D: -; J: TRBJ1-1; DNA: TGTGCCAGCAGTGGCCCCGGGACACTCAACACTGAAGCTTTCTTT; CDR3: CASSGPGTLNTEAFF
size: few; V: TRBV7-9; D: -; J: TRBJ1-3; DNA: TGTGCCAGCAGCTTACAGGGGATGACTGGAAACACCATATATTTT; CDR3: CASSLQGMTGNTIYF
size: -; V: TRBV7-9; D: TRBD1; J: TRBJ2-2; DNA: TGTGCCAGCAGCTTAGGGACAGGGGCCACCGGGGAGCTGTTTTTT; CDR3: CASSLGTGATGELFF
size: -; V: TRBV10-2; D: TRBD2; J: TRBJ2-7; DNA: TGCGCCAGCAGGCCTCTAGCGGGAACCACTGGGGAGTACTTC; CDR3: CASRPLAGTTGEYF